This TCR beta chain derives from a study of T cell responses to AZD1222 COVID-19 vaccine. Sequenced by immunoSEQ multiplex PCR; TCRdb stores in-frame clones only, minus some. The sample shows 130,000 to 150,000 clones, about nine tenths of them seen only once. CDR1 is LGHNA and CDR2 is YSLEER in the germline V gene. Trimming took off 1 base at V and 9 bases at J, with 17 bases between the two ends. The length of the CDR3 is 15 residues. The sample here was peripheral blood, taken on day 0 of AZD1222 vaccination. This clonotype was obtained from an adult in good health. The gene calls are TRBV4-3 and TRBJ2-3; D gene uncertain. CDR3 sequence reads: CASSQGANGQETQYF. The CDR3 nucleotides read TGCGCCAGCAGCCAAGGGGCTAACGGGCAGGAGACGCAGTATTTT.